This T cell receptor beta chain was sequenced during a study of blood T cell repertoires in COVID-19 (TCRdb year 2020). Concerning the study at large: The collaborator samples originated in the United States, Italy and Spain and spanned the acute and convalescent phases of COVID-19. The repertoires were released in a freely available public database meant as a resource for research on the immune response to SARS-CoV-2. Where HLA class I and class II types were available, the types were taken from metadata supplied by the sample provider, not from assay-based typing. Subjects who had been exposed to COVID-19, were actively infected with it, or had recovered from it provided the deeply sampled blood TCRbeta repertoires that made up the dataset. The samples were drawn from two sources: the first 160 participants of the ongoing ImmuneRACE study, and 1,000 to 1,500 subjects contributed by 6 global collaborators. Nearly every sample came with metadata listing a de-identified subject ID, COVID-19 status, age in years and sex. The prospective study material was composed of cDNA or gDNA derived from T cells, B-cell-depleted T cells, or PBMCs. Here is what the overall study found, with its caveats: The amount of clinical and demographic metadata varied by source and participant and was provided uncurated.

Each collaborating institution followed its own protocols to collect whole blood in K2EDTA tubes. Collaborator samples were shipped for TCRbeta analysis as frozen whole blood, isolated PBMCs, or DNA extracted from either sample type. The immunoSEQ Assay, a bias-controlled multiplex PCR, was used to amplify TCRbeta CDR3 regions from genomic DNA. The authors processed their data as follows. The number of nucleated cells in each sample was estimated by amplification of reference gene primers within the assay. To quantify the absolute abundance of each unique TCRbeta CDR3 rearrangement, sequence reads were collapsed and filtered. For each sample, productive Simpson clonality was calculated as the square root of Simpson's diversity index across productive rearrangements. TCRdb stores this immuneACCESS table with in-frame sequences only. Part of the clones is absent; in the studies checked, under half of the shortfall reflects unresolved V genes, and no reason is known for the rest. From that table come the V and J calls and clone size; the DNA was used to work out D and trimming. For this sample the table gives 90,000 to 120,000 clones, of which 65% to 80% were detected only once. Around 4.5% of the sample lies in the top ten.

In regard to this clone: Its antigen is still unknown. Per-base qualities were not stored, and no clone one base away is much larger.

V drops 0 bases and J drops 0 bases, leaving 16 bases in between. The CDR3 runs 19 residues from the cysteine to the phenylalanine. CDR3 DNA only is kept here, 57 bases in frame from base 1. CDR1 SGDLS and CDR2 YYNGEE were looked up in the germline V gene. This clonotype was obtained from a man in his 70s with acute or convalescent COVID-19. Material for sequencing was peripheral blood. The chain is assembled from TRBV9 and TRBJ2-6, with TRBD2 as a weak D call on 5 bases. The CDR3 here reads CASSVEPGIGFSGANVLTF. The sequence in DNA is TGTGCCAGCAGCGTAGAACCGGGAATAGGGTTCTCTGGGGCCAACGTCCTGACTTTC.